A selection of T cell receptor beta chains follows, all from one sample in a study of neoadjuvant anti-PD-1 for oral cavity cancer. Using immunoSEQ multiplex PCR, the repertoire was profiled, and TCRdb retains in-frame clones only, with some absent. Seen here are some 33,000 clones, around four fifths observed once, and the top ten hold roughly 3.2%. Source: PBMCs, taken after nivolumab (anti-PD-1) treatment. All receptors derive from a person aged 40 to 85 with oral cavity squamous cell carcinoma. The CDR3 runs from the conserved cysteine through the conserved F or W. D genes are given only for firm matches. The listing skips clone size in some rows; elsewhere it reads once, few, many or a size class.

TRBJ2-1 | TRBD2 | once | TRBV18 | 15 | TGTGCCAGCCGCGCGGGGCGGGGGGCGAACAATGAGCAGTTCTTC | CASRAGRGANNEQFF
TRBJ1-3 | . | . | TRBV19 | 15 | TGTGCCAGTAGTCGGTTTCAGGGATCTGGAAACACCATATATTTT | CASSRFQGSGNTIYF
TRBJ1-3 | . | . | TRBV14 | 16 | TGTGCCAGCAGCCAAGCGCATACAGGGTCGGGAAACACCATATATTTT | CASSQAHTGSGNTIYF
TRBJ2-7 | TRBD1 | . | TRBV5-6 | 16 | TGTGCCAGCAGCTTGGCGGGACAGGGGAGTCCCTACGAGCAGTACTTC | CASSLAGQGSPYEQYF
TRBJ1-6 | . | . | TRBV6-1 | 14 | TGTGCCAGCAGCCCGGGACAAGGTTCATCACCCCTCCACTTT | CASSPGQGSSPLHF
TRBJ2-3 | . | . | TRBV7-9 | 12 | TGTGCCAGCAGCTTGTATGGAGATACGCAGTATTTT | CASSLYGDTQYF
TRBJ1-5 | . | . | TRBV25-1 | 14 | TGTGCCAGCAGTGAGGCAGGGAGCAATCAGCCCCAGCATTTT | CASSEAGSNQPQHF
TRBJ1-4 | . | . | TRBV21-1 | 17 | TGTGCCAGCAGCAAACGGTCAGGGGCAGGTCCGACCGAAAAACTGTTTTTT | CASSKRSGAGPTEKLFF
TRBJ2-4 | . | . | TRBV7-9 | 13 | TGTGCCAGCAGCTTAGACGCAGATCGCATTCAGTACTTC | CASSLDADRIQYF
TRBJ1-1 | . | few | TRBV6-1 | 14 | TGTGCCAGCAGTTCTATGATGGACGGAGGAGACGCTTTCTTT | CASSSMMDGGDAFF
TRBJ2-5 | TRBD1 | once | TRBV19 | 14 | TGTGCCAGTAGTGCCGGACAGGGGGAAGAGACCCAGTACTTC | CASSAGQGEETQYF
TRBJ2-5 | TRBD2 | . | TRBV25-1 | 16 | TGTGCCAGCAGTGCAGGTTTAGCGGGGGCTAAAGAGACCCAGTACTTC | CASSAGLAGAKETQYF
TRBJ2-5 | . | . | TRBV30 | 14 | TGTGCCTGGAGTCGGGCCAGCAACTTAGGGACCCAGTACTTC | CAWSRASNLGTQYF
TRBJ2-1 | . | once | TRBV30 | 14 | TGTGCCTGGAGTGTAATCCGGAAGACCAATGAGCAGTTCTTC | CAWSVIRKTNEQFF
TRBJ2-7 | . | . | TRBV7-8 | 15 | TGTGCCAGCAGCTTAGATGAGGCCCGATCTAGGGAGCAGTACTTC | CASSLDEARSREQYF
TRBJ2-1 | . | . | TRBV7-6 | 14 | TGTGCCAGCAGCTTAGAAGCTGGCTACAATGAGCAGTTCTTC | CASSLEAGYNEQFF
TRBJ2-1 | TRBD2 | once | TRBV14 | 14 | TGTGCCAGCAGCTCCGGGACTAGCGGGGCCGGGCAGTTCTTC | CASSSGTSGAGQFF
TRBJ1-3 | TRBD1 | few | TRBV11-2 | 16 | TGTGCCAGCAGCTTCCAACAGGGGTTTGTCGGAAACACCATATATTTT | CASSFQQGFVGNTIYF
TRBJ2-1 | TRBD1 | few | TRBV18 | 17 | TGTGCCAGCTCACCATCCGCTACGGGACAGCTATACAATGAGCAGTTCTTC | CASSPSATGQLYNEQFF
TRBJ1-5 | . | . | TRBV29-1 | 13 | TGCAGCGTTGAAGCAGGGAGGGATCAGCCCCAGCATTTT | CSVEAGRDQPQHF
TRBJ2-3 | TRBD2 | . | TRBV4-1 | 14 | TGCGCCAGCAGCCGCGGGGGATTGGCAGATACGCAGTATTTT | CASSRGGLADTQYF
TRBJ1-4 | TRBD1 | . | TRBV5-6 | 15 | TGTGCCAGCAGCTCCTCTTTGACAGGGGAAAAAAAACTGTTTTTT | CASSSSLTGEKKLFF
TRBJ2-1 | . | . | TRBV4-3 | 15 | TGCGCCAGCAGCCAAGACAGGGGGGACTACAATGAGCAGTTCTTC | CASSQDRGDYNEQFF
TRBJ1-5 | TRBD1 | . | TRBV19 | 17 | TGTGCCAGTAGTTCCCTACAGGGGGCGTGGAGCAATCAGCCCCAGCATTTT | CASSSLQGAWSNQPQHF
TRBJ2-5 | TRBD2 | . | TRBV5-1 | 18 | TGCGCCAGCAGCTTGGAGCCTAGCGGGGGGGCCAGACAAGAGACCCAGTACTTC | CASSLEPSGGARQETQYF
TRBJ2-3 | TRBD2 | . | TRBV7-2 | 18 | TGTGCCAGCAGCTTACGCGGGACTAGCGGGGGGGCCTCAGATACGCAGTATTTT | CASSLRGTSGGASDTQYF
TRBJ2-1 | . | few | TRBV6-5 | 12 | TGTGCCAGCAGAAAGGGTATGAGTGAGCAGTTCTTC | CASRKGMSEQFF
TRBJ2-3 | TRBD2 | . | TRBV4-1 | 16 | TGCGCCAGCAGCCAAGATGGCGGGGGGGCCATTAATACGCAGTATTTT | CASSQDGGGAINTQYF
TRBJ2-5 | . | . | TRBV7-8 | 15 | TGTGCCAGCAGCTTAGCCTCAGGATTCCAAGAGACCCAGTACTTC | CASSLASGFQETQYF